This T cell receptor (beta chain) was recovered during a study of cytomegalovirus exposure and HLA in healthy donors. Amplification used 60 Vbeta primers and 13 Jbeta primers. The repertoire was sequenced with immunoSEQ multiplex PCR; TCRdb's copy has only in-frame clones and lacks some. The sample records fewer than 250,000 clones, roughly 77% being singletons. About this clone itself: Its target is unknown.

Broader study findings: TRBV6-2, TRBV6-3 and some other V segments were excluded as indistinguishable. Further analysis was carried out later, and it showed several of the most significant clusters appearing linked to common viral pathogens. Available immune exposure information was restricted to CMV serostatus only. Sequence variants that were highly shared formed a cluster that was likely a sequencing artifact.

The CDR3 has 14 residues. V shed 5 bases, J shed 8 bases, and the junction held 9 bases outside the gene matches. The germline V gene encodes CDR1 ENHRY and CDR2 SYGVKD. The chain uses TRBV10-3 and TRBJ2-1; 7 positions agree with TRBD2. This clonotype originated in a woman aged 25-40 years in good health and CMV-seropositive. The sample was PBMCs. CDR3 residues: CAISYKGGSDEQFF. CDR3 coding DNA: TGTGCCATCAGTTACAAGGGCGGGAGCGATGAGCAGTTCTTC.